This TCR beta chain was observed in a study of long-term antiretroviral therapy in people with HIV. Whole-study results and caveats: Clones that had undergone expansion before ART prevailed in the repertoire throughout all time points.

With regard to this clone: Its target is not known.

Per the germline V gene, CDR1 is MNHEY and CDR2 is SVGAGI. The CDR3 totals 15 residues. The V segment lost 2 bases and the J segment 5 bases; nucleotides outside the gene matches: 2. Researchers secured at least one pre-ART and at least two post-ART PBMC samples from each donor. The assay used was immunoSEQ (version v3.0), run at survey level. The method was immunoSEQ multiplex PCR; TCRdb's version includes in-frame clones alone and lacks a portion of them. The sample shows about 20,000 clones, roughly 78% of them seen only once. This chain joins TRBV6-5 and TRBJ1-4; 10 bases are shared with TRBD1. The TCR comes from a middle-aged woman with HIV. Here the sequenced sample was unsorted PBMCs, taken 0.2 years after starting antiretroviral therapy. CDR3 protein: CASSYGDRGNEKLFF. The CDR3 DNA reads TGTGCCAGCAGTTACGGGGACAGGGGAAATGAAAAACTGTTTTTT.